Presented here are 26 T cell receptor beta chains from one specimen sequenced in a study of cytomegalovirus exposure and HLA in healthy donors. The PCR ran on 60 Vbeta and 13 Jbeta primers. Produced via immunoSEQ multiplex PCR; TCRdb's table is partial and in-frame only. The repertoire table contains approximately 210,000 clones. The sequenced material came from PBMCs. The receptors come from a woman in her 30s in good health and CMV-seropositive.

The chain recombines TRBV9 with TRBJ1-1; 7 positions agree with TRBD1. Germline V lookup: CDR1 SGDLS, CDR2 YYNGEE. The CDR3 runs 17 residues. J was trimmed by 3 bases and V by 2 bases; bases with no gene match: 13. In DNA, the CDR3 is TGTGCCAGCAGCGTTGAGACAGGGTCAGATTTAGACACTGAAGCTTTCTTT. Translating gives CASSVETGSDLDTEAFF.

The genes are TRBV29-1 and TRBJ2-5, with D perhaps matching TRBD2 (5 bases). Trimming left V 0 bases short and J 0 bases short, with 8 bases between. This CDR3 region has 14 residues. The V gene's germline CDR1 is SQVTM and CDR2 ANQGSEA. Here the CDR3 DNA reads TGCAGCGTTGAAGATCGCGGGTACCAAGAGACCCAGTACTTC. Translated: CSVEDRGYQETQYF.

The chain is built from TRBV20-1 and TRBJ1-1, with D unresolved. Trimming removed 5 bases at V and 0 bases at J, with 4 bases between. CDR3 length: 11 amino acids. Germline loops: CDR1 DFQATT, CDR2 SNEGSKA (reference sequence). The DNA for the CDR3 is TGCAGTGCTCAGATGAACACTGAAGCTTTCTTT. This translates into CSAQMNTEAFF.

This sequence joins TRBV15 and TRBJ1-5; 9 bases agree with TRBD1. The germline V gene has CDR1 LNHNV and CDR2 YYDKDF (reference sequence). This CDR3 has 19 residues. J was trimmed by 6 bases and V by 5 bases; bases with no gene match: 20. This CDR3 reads CATSVGTGRAESSGQPQHF. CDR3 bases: TGTGCCACCAGCGTAGGGACAGGGAGAGCGGAGAGCTCCGGTCAGCCCCAGCATTTT.

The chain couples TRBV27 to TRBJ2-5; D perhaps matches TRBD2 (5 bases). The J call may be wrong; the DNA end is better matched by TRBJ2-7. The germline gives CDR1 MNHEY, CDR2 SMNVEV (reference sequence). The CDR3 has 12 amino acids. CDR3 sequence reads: CATATGVGEQYF. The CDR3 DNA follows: TGTGCCACAGCCACCGGGGTCGGCGAGCAGTACTTC.

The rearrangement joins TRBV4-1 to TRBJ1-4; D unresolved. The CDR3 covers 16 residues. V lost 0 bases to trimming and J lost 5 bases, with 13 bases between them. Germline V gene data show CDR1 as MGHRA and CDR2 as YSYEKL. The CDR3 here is CASSQDSRHLNEKLFF. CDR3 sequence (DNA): TGCGCCAGCAGCCAAGATTCGAGACACCTAAATGAAAAACTGTTTTTT.

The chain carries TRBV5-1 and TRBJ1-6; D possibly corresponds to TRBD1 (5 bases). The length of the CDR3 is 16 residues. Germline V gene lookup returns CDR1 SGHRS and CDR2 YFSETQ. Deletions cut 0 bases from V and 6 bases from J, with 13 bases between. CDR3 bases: TGCGCCAGCAGCTTGGTGGGAGGGGACTTTAATTCACCCCTCCACTTT. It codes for CASSLVGGDFNSPLHF.

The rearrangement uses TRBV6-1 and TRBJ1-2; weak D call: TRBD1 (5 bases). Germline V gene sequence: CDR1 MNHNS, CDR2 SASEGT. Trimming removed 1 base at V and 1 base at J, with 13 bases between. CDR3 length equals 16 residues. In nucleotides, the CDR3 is TGTGCCAGCAGTGAAGGGGGGGGTTTAGATAACTATGGCTACACCTTC. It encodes CASSEGGGLDNYGYTF.

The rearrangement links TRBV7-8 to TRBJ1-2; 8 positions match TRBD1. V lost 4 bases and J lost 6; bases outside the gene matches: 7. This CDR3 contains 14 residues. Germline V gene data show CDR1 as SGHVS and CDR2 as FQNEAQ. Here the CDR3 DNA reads TGTGCCAGCAGCTCCTTCAGGGGGCAAGATGGCTACACCTTC. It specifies CASSSFRGQDGYTF.

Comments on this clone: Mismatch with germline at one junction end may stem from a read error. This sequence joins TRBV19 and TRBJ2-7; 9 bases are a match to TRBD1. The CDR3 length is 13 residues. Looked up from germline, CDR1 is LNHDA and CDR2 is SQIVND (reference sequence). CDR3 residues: CASTPLPGTGWHF. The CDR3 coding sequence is TGTGCCAGTACTCCTCTCCCCGGGACAGGGTGGCACTTC.

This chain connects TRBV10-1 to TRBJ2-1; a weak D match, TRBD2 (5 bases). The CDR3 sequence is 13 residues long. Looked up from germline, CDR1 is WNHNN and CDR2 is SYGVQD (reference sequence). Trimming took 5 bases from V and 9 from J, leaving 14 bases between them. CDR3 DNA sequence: TGCGCCAGCAGTCCTGGACTGATCGGTGAGCAGTTCTTC. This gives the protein CASSPGLIGEQFF.

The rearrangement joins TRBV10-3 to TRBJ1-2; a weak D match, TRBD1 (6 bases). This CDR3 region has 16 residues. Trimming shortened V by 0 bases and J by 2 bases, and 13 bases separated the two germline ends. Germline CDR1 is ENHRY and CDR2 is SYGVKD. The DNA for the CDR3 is TGTGCCATCAGTGAGTCTGGTAACAGGGTAAACTATGGCTACACCTTC. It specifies CAISESGNRVNYGYTF.

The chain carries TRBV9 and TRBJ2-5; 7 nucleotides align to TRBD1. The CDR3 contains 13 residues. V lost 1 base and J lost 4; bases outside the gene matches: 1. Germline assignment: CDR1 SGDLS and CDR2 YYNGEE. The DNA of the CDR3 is TGTGCCAGCAGCGTACCAGGGGGAGAGACCCAGTACTTC. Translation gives CASSVPGGETQYF.

The CDR3 coding sequence is TGTGCCAGCAGTTTGGGGCAGGGGGCCGCCCAGCCCCAGCATTTT. Translated, it gives CASSLGQGAAQPQHF. The chain uses TRBV28 and TRBJ1-5, with 8 bases identical to TRBD1. V shed 3 bases, J shed 7 bases, and the junction held 8 bases outside the gene matches. In germline, CDR1 is MDHEN, CDR2 SYDVKM. The CDR3 is 15 residues long.

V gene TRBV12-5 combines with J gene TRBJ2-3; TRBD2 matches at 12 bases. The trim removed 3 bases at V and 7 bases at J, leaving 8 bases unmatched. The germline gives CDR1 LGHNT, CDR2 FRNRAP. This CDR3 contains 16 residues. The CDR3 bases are TGTGCTAGTGGTTTTCCTGCTAGCGGGGGGGCTTATACGCAGTATTTT. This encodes CASGFPASGGAYTQYF.

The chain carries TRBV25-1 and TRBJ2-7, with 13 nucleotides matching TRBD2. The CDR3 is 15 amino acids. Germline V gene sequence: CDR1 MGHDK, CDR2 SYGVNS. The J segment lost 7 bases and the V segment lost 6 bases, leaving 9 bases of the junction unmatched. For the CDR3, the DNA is TGTGCCAGCAGGACTAGCGGGAGGCTACCTAATGAGCAGTACTTC. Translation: CASRTSGRLPNEQYF.

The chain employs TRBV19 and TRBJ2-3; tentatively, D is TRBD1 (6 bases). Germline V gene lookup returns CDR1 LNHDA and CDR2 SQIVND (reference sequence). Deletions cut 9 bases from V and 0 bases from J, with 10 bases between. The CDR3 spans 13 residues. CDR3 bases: TGTGCCAGCAGGACAGTTAGCACAGATACGCAGTATTTT. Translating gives CASRTVSTDTQYF.

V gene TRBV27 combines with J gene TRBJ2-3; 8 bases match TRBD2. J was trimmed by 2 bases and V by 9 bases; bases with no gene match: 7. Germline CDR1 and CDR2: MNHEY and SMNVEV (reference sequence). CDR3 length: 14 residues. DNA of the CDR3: TGTGCCAGTGGATTTAGCGGGGCCACAGATACGCAGTATTTT. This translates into CASGFSGATDTQYF.

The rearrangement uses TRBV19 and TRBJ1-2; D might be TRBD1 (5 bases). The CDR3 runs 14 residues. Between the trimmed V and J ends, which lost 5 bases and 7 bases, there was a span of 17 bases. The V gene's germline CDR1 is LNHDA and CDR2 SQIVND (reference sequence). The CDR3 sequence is CASSPTAGGRGYTF. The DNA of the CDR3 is TGTGCCAGTAGTCCGACAGCGGGTGGCCGTGGCTACACCTTC.

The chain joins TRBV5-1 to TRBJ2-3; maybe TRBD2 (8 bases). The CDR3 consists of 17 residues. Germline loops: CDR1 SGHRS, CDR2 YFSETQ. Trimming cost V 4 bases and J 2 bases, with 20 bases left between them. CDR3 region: CASSPGGAGAFTDTQYF. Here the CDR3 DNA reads TGCGCCAGCAGCCCAGGGGGAGCGGGGGCCTTCACAGATACGCAGTATTTT.

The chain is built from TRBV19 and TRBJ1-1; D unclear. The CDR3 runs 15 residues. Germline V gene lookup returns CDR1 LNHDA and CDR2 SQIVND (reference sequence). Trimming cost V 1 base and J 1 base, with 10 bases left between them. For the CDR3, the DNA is TGTGCCAGTAGTATAGCGCACAACGCGAACACTGAAGCTTTCTTT. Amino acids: CASSIAHNANTEAFF.

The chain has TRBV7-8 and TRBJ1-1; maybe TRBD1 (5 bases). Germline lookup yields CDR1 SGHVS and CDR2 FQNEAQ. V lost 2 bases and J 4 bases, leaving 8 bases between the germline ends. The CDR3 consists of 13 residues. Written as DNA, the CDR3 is TGTGCCAGCAGCTTATCAGGGCTCACTGAAGCTTTCTTT. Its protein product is CASSLSGLTEAFF. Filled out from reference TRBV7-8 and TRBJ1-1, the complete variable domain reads GAGVSQSPRYKVAKRGQDVALRCDPISGHVSLFWYQQALGQGPEFLTYFQNEAQLDKSGLPSDRFFAERPEGSVSTLKIQRTQQEDSAVYLCASSLSGLTEAFFGQGTRLTVV.

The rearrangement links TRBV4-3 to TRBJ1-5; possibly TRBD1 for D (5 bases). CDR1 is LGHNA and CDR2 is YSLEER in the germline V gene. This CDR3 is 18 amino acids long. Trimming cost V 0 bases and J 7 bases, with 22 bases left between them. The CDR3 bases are TGCGCCAGCAGCCAAGATACAGTCACGGGGCGGGGTTGCCAGCCCCAGCATTTT. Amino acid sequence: CASSQDTVTGRGCQPQHF.

In nucleotides, the CDR3 is TGTGCCAGCAGCCCCATGCAGGGGAGGGGGACTGAAGCTTTCTTT. Translated: CASSPMQGRGTEAFF. This chain uses TRBV7-8 with TRBJ1-1, with D perhaps TRBD1 (6 bases). This CDR3 comprises 15 residues. CDR1 and CDR2 (germline): SGHVS, FQNEAQ. V dropped 5 bases and J dropped 5 bases, with 18 bases sitting between them.

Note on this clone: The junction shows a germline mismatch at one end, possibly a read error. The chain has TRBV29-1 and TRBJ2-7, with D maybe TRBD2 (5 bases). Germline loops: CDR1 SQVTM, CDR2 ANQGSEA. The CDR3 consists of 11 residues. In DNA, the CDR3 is TGCAGCGTCCAGCGCGACTACGAACAGTACTTC. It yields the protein CSVQRDYEQYF.

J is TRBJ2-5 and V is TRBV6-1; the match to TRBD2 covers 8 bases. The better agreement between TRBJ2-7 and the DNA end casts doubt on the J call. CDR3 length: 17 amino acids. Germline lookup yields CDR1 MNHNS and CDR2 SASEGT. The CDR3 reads CASSGPLLAVLSYEQYF. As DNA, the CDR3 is TGTGCCAGCAGTGGGCCTCTACTAGCGGTACTCTCCTACGAGCAGTACTTC.